Sequencing of this TCR beta chain was carried out in a study of beta chain features in type 1 diabetes. The authors took one heparinised blood draw, averaging roughly 120 mL, from each donor. CD45RO/CCR7/CD25/CD127/CD95/CD27 staining was used to isolate CD4+ naive, central memory, regulatory and stem cell-like memory cells by sorting. CDR3 length: 14 residues. Germline values: CDR1 SQVTM, CDR2 ANQGSEA. With 7 bases clipped from V and 1 base from J, the junction kept 5 bases outside the gene matches. Every isolated RNA sample was fully reverse transcribed, so sequencing captured expressed TCRB transcripts. The assay was immunoSEQ multiplex PCR, and TCRdb's table has in-frame clones only and misses some. The table includes some 270,000 clones, roughly 11% detected once. The table lists this clone with a few counts. Its antigen is not known. Study-wide findings and caveats: Cells expressing TCR highly could be over-represented by cDNA sequencing. Among patients with Type 1 diabetes, TCRB CDR3s were moderately but significantly shorter in every one of the four CD4+ subsets. Comparison showed that naive, central memory and Treg TCRB repertoires appeared more similar among patients than among healthy donors.

Sequencing used naive CD4+ T cells from blood. This receptor was identified in a man aged 25 to 40 with type 1 diabetes. The V and J genes are TRBV29-1 and TRBJ2-3, with 10 bases aligning to TRBD2. The CDR3: CSDLLAGGTDTQYF. The CDR3 DNA reads TGCAGCGACCTCCTAGCGGGGGGCACAGATACGCAGTATTTT.